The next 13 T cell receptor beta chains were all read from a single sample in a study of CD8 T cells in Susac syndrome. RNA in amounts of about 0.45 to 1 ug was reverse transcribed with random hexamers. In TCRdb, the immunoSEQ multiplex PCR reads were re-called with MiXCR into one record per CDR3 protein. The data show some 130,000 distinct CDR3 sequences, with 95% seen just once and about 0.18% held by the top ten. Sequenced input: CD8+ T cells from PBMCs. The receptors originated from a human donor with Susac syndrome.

The CDR3 DNA sequence: TGTGCCAGCAGTTCATCCGACGGAAACACCATATATTTT. It codes for CASSSSDGNTIYF. V usage is TRBV28 and J usage is TRBJ1-3; unclear D gene. V lost 4 bases and J 4 bases, leaving 8 bases between the germline ends. The CDR3 is made up of 13 amino acids. The germline CDR1 and CDR2 sequences are MDHEN and SYDVKM.

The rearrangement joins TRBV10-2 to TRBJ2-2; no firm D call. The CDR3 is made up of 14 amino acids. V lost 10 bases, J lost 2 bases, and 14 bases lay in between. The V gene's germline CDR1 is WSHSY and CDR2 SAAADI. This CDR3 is CATPLLGNTGELFF. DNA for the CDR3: TGCGCCACCCCGCTTCTTGGAAACACCGGGGAGCTGTTTTTT.

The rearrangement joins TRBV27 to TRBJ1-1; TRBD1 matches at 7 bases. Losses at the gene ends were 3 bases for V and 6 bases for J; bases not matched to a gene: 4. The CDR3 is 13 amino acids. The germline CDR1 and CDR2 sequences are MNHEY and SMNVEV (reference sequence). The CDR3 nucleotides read TGTGCCAGCAGTTTGTCAGGGGGGTCTGAAGCTTTCTTT. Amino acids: CASSLSGGSEAFF.

The CDR3 sequence is CASSAGLAGGPGLGNEQFF. The CDR3 nucleotides are TGTGCCAGCAGTGCGGGACTAGCGGGAGGGCCCGGGCTAGGCAATGAGCAGTTCTTC. The V gene is TRBV28, the J gene TRBJ2-1; 16 positions agree with TRBD2. Germline loops: CDR1 MDHEN, CDR2 SYDVKM. CDR3 length: 19 amino acids. Germline trimming cut 5 bases from V and 6 bases from J; bases unmatched to any gene: 13.

As DNA, the CDR3 is TGCGCCAGCAGCTTGGAGGGCAGTTCTATCTATGGCTACACCTTC. Protein sequence: CASSLEGSSIYGYTF. The V and J genes are TRBV5-1 and TRBJ1-2; D gene ambiguous. The CDR3 is made up of 15 amino acids. V was shortened by 0 bases and J by 4 bases, with 13 bases between the two germline ends. Germline V gives CDR1 SGHRS, CDR2 YFSETQ.

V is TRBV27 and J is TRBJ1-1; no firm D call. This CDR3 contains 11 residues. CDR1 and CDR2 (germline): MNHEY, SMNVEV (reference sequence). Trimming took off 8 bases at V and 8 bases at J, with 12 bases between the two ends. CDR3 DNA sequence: TGTGCCAGCCTAGAGGGCATGGAAGCTTTCTTT. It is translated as CASLEGMEAFF.

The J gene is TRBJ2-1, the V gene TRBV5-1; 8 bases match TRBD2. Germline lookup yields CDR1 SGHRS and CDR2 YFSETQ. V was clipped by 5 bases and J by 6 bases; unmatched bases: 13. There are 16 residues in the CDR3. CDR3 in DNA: TGCGCCAGCAGTCCGGACAGCCTCGCGGGAGGCAATGAGCAGTTCTTC. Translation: CASSPDSLAGGNEQFF.

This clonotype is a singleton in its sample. CDR3: CASSSLAGGPVNEQFF. DNA of the CDR3: TGTGCCAGCAGCTCATTAGCGGGAGGGCCGGTCAATGAGCAGTTCTTC. The chain has TRBV7-6 and TRBJ2-1, with 11 bases aligning to TRBD2. The germline gives CDR1 SGHVS, CDR2 FNYEAQ. The CDR3 has 16 amino acids. Losses at the gene ends were 4 bases for V and 6 bases for J; bases not matched to a gene: 8.

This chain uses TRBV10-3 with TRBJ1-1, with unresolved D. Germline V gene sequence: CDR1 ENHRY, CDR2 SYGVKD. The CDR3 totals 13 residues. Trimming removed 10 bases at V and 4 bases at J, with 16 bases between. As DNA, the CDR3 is TGTGCCACCCAACCCCCGGTCGGCACTGAAGCTTTCTTT. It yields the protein CATQPPVGTEAFF.

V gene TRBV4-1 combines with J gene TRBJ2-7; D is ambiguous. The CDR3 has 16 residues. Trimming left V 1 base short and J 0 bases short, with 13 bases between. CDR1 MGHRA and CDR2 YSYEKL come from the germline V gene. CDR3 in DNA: TGCGCCAGCAGCCAAGTGAAAGGGTCCCCCTCCTACGAGCAGTACTTC. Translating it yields CASSQVKGSPSYEQYF.

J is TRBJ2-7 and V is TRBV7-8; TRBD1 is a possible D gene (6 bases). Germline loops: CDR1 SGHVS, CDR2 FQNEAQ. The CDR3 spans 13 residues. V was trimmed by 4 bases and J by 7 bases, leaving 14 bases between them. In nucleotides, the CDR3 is TGTGCCAGCAGCTCGAGTCAGGGGAATGAGCAGTACTTC. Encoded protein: CASSSSQGNEQYF.

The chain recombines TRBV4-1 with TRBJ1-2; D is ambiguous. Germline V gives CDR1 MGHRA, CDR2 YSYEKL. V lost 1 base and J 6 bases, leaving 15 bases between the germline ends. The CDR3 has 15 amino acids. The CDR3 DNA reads TGCGCCAGCAGCCAAGTCGAAGGGTCTTTTGATGGCTACACCTTC. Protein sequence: CASSQVEGSFDGYTF.

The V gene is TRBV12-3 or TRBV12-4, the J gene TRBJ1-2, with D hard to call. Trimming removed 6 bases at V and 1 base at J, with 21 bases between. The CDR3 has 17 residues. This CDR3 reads CASRQAGQQGLNYGYTF. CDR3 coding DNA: TGTGCCAGCAGACAAGCCGGGCAGCAAGGACTTAACTATGGCTACACCTTC.